This TCR beta chain was found in a study of CXCR3-negative and CXCR3-positive naive CD8 T cells. Researchers prepared the TRB cDNA libraries using 5' RACE with UMI labels. TCRdb re-called the 5' RACE reads; one entry per CDR3 protein, DNA not given. This table holds over 35,000 distinct CDR3 sequences. As to this clonotype: The antigen remains undetermined.

The study, taken as a whole, reports: Compared with CXCR3-negative naive cells, CXCR3-positive naive cells showed more hydrophobic TRB CDR3s. Naive subsets were similarly diverse, while memory CD8+ repertoires were much less diverse. The authors found comparable surface CD5 between naive subsets and inferred TCR strength from TRB CDR3 properties. The level of CXCR3 expression partially decreased after cryopreservation; the majority of assays used fresh PBMCs.

Source material: naive CXCR3- CD8+ T cells from blood. Indicated subset: CD45RO-CCR7+CD27+CD95- naive CD8+ T cells lacking CXCR3 (TNR3-). The clonotype originates from a human donor in good health. Some clones in this sample may be carry-over from other donors' samples.

The chain's CDR3 is CASSQEELVTFNEQFF. This chain joins TRBV4-1 and TRBJ2-1; TCRdb reports TRBD2, a call that lacks DNA to check it against. The CDR3 totals 16 residues. Germline loops: CDR1 MGHRA, CDR2 YSYEKL.